This TCR beta chain is drawn from a study of T cells in Graves' hyperthyroidism and ophthalmopathy. The definition of stable Graves' hyperthyroidism was no ophthalmopathy progression within 18 months. Patients between 18 and 65 years old had hyperthyroidism, newly diagnosed and lasting under 2 months. V shed 3 bases, J shed 9 bases, and the junction held 11 bases outside the gene matches. CDR1 and CDR2 (germline): SGDLS, YYNGEE. The CDR3 runs 14 residues. Amplification of TCR beta CDR3 regions was performed using RNA transcripts as template. TCR CDR3 underwent first-round RT-PCR with the HTBI primer set. TCRdb processed the multiplex PCR reads anew with MiXCR; each CDR3 protein has one entry. Among a few hundred thousand distinct CDR3 sequences listed, around 21% were seen once.

Input material: blood. The rearrangement joins TRBV9 to TRBJ1-1; 7 positions match TRBD1. The TCR was taken from a young man with Graves' hyperthyroidism. The CDR3 nucleotides read TGTGCCAGCAGCGCCCCCCGACAGGGCGCTAAAGCTTTCTTT. Its translation: CASSAPRQGAKAFF.